This T cell receptor beta chain was documented in a study of T cell clonality in common variable immunodeficiency. Points from the study as a whole: Reportedly, TCR beta sequences from common variable immunodeficiency showed fewer deletions and N-nucleotide insertions. CVID subjects shared fewer TCRbeta clones than healthy controls did.

Both groups were predominantly of Caucasian heritage. As to this clone: Its antigen is not identified. Read data end 3 residues before the CDR3 end; the end is taken from the germline J gene.

CDR3 length equals 19 residues. Germline-derived CDR1 and CDR2 are DFQATT and SNEGSKA (reference sequence). Libraries were prepared by immunoSEQ multiplex PCR; TCRdb keeps only in-frame clonotypes and omits some of them. The sample holds around 40,000 clones, and no clone turns up only once. The receptor comes from a person aged 18 to 75 in good health. V is TRBV20-1 and J is TRBJ2-3, with 8 bases identical to TRBD1. The sample was peripheral blood mononuclear cells. Partial CDR3 DNA: TGCAGTGCTGGATTATCCCGCCGGCAGGGGGCCTTCAACAATCAGCCG. Protein sequence: CSAGLSRRQGAFNNQP. The entire CDR3 protein is CSAGLSRRQGAFNNQPQYF.